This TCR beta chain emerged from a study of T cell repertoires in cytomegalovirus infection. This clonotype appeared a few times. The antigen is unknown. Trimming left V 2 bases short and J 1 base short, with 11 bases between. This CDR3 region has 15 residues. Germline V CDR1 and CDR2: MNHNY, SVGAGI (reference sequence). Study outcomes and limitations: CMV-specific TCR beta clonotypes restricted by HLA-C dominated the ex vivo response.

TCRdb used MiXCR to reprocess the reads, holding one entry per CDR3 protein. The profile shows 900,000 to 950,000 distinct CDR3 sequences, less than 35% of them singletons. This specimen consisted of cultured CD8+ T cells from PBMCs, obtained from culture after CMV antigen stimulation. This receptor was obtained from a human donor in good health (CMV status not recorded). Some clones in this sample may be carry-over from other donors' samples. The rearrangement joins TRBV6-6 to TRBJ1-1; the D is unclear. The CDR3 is CASSYRQRRNTEAFF. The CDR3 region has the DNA TGTGCCAGCAGTTACCGGCAGAGAAGGAACACTGAAGCTTTCTTT.